These 13 T cell receptor beta chains share one sample of origin, sequenced in a study of persistence of HIV-infected CD4 T cells. These receptors lack a known antigen. This was the immunoSEQ version 4 assay in survey mode. Assay: immunoSEQ multiplex PCR; the TCRdb copy retains only in-frame clones and omits some. The data show fewer than 40,000 clones, with 80% to 90% seen just once and about 0.9% held by the top ten. Stimulation used 10 ug/mL lysate from CMV-infected fibroblasts. Memory cells lacking CD40L and CD69 with high CD45RO were sorted. The sequences come from CD4+ T cells sorted from PBMCs after approximately 18-hour stimulation, collected from a patient who received antiretroviral therapy. Receptors were obtained from an adult man with HIV who was CMV-seropositive.

The J gene is TRBJ2-7, the V gene TRBV18, with D possibly TRBD1 on 5 matching bases. Germline lookup yields CDR1 KGHSH and CDR2 LQKENI. This CDR3 region has 14 residues. V lost 5 bases, J lost 4 bases, and 15 bases lay in between. The CDR3 region is CASSSGRVGYEQYF. Written as DNA, the CDR3 is TGTGCCAGCTCATCCGGCAGGGTCGGATACGAGCAGTACTTC. Using reference TRBV18 and TRBJ2-7 for the parts outside the CDR3, the full variable domain is NAGVMQNPRHLVRRRGQEARLRCSPMKGHSHVYWYRQLPEEGLKFMVYLQKENIIDESGMPKERFSAEFPKEGPSILRIQQVVRGDSAAYFCASSSGRVGYEQYFGPGTRLTVT.

This clone was counted only a few times. The rearrangement uses TRBV21-1 and TRBJ2-7. TRBV21-1 is annotated as a pseudogene. This CDR3 contains 12 residues. The CDR3: CASSKPTYEQYF. As DNA, the CDR3 is TGTGCCAGCAGCAAACCGACCTACGAGCAGTACTTC.

The rearrangement joins TRBV20-1 to TRBJ1-2; D gene unclear. Germline V lookup: CDR1 DFQATT, CDR2 SNEGSKA (reference sequence). Trimming removed 3 bases from V and 4 bases from J, with 15 bases in between. The CDR3 length is 14 residues. CDR3 in amino acids: CSASRPGEGYGYTF. CDR3 DNA sequence: TGCAGTGCTAGTCGTCCGGGAGAGGGCTATGGCTACACCTTC.

This clone was seen a few times. The chain uses TRBV15 and TRBJ2-2; D gene uncertain. V was clipped by 5 bases and J by 3 bases, with 7 bases between them. This CDR3 is 13 amino acids long. Germline V gene data show CDR1 as LNHNV and CDR2 as YYDKDF (reference sequence). CDR3 bases: TGTGCCACCAGCGGGTGGGACACCGGGGAGCTGTTTTTT. It specifies CATSGWDTGELFF.

This clone is a singleton in its sample. This chain joins TRBV9 and TRBJ1-6; 7 bases fit TRBD1. Germline V gene data show CDR1 as SGDLS and CDR2 as YYNGEE. The length of the CDR3 is 16 residues. Trimming cost V 0 bases and J 7 bases; bases outside gene matches: 7. The CDR3 nucleotides are TGTGCCAGCAGCGTAGAAACAGGGGATTACAATTCACCCCTCCACTTT. Amino acid sequence: CASSVETGDYNSPLHF.

The genes are TRBV7-2 and TRBJ1-6; weak D call: TRBD1 (5 bases). V lost 1 base and J 0 bases, leaving 7 bases between the germline ends. CDR1 and CDR2 from the germline V gene are SGHTA and FQGNSA. This CDR3 has 16 residues. CDR3 region: CASSLGGSSYNSPLHF. The CDR3 DNA sequence: TGTGCCAGCAGCTTAGGGGGGAGCTCCTATAATTCACCCCTCCACTTT.

This chain uses TRBV19 with TRBJ1-1; 9 positions agree with TRBD1. Per the germline V gene, CDR1 is LNHDA and CDR2 is SQIVND (reference sequence). This CDR3 spans 14 amino acids. Trimming removed 4 bases from V and 1 base from J; junction bases left unmatched: 1. This CDR3 reads CASSKDRGNTEAFF. CDR3 DNA: TGTGCCAGTAGTAAGGACAGGGGGAACACTGAAGCTTTCTTT.

CDR3: CASSYRDEAFF. CDR3 nucleotides: TGTGCCAGCAGTTACAGGGATGAAGCTTTCTTT. This rearrangement joins TRBV6-2 or TRBV6-3 to TRBJ1-1; D not resolved. The CDR3 has 11 amino acids. CDR1 MNHEY and CDR2 SVGEGT come from the germline V gene. Trimming left V 2 bases short and J 7 bases short, with 5 bases between.

This clone was observed a single time. The rearrangement joins TRBV5-1 to TRBJ2-5; 11 bases match TRBD2. J lost 3 bases, V lost 2 bases, and 0 bases had no gene match. Germline V gives CDR1 SGHRS, CDR2 YFSETQ. CDR3 length: 14 residues. The CDR3 loop reads CASSFSGGEETQYF. Here the CDR3 DNA reads TGCGCCAGCAGCTTTAGCGGGGGGGAAGAGACCCAGTACTTC.

This sequence joins TRBV30 and TRBJ1-1; unclear D gene. Germline V gives CDR1 GTSNPN, CDR2 SVGIG (reference sequence). V was shortened by 0 bases and J by 2 bases, with 16 bases between the two germline ends. This CDR3 comprises 16 residues. CDR3 loop: CAWSVKRQLANTEAFF. CDR3 in DNA: TGTGCCTGGAGTGTAAAACGGCAGCTAGCAAACACTGAAGCTTTCTTT.

V is TRBV6-5 and J is TRBJ1-6, with a tentative D call TRBD1 (6 bases). V lost 8 bases to trimming and J lost 5 bases, with 10 bases between them. The V gene's germline CDR1 is MNHEY and CDR2 SVGAGI. The CDR3 extends over 13 amino acids. CDR3 protein: CASFRDNNSPLHF. CDR3 coding DNA: TGTGCCAGCTTCCGGGACAATAATTCACCCCTCCACTTT.

The CDR3 loop is CASSEQSGNSPLHF. As DNA, the CDR3 is TGTGCCAGCAGTGAGCAGTCGGGTAATTCACCCCTCCACTTT. J is TRBJ1-6 and V is TRBV6-4; no clear D gene. The CDR3 has 14 amino acids. The V end lost 3 bases, the J end lost 6 bases, and 9 bases lay between the germline ends. CDR1 is MRHNA, CDR2 SNTAGT, per germline.

This chain connects TRBV5-6 to TRBJ2-3, with D possibly TRBD2 on 5 matching bases. CDR3 length: 15 amino acids. With 0 bases removed from V and 3 bases from J, the gap between germline ends came to 11 bases. CDR1 SGHDT and CDR2 YYEEEE come from the germline V gene. CDR3 protein: CASSLGVGKTDTQYF. In DNA, the CDR3 is TGTGCCAGCAGCTTGGGGGTCGGGAAGACAGATACGCAGTATTTT.